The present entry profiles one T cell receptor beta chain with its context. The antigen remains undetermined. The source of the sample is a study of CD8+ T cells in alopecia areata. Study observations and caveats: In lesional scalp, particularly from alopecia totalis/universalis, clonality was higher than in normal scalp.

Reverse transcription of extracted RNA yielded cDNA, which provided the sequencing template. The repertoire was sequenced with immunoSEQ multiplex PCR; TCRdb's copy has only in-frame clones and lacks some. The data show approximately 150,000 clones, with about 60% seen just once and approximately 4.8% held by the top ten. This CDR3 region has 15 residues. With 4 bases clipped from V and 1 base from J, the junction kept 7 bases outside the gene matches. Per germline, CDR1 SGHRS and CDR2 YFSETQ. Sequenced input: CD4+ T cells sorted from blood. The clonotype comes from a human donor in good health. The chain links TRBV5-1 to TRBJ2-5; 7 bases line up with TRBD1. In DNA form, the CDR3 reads TGCGCCAGCAGCCCGAGAGGGGACAGCCAAGAGACCCAGTACTTC. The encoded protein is CASSPRGDSQETQYF.